Included here is one T cell receptor (beta chain) sequence, with context. Its antigen is still unknown. At one of its ends the junction is not consistent with the germline gene, which may arise from a read error. The CDR3 totals 14 residues. Germline values: CDR1 SSHAT, CDR2 FNYEAQ (reference sequence). The data derive from a study of T cell responses to AZD1222 COVID-19 vaccine. The study, taken as a whole, reports: In all cases, repertoires were sampled only after the peak T cell response. Among the donors, most were white British and more were female, and clonal diversity was possibly underestimated.

Profiling relied on immunoSEQ multiplex PCR, and the TCRdb table lists in-frame clones only, not all of them. The data contain around 84,000 clones, more than 70% of them singletons. The J gene is TRBJ2-5, the V gene TRBV7-7; a possible D gene is TRBD2 (5 bases). The specimen comprised peripheral blood, sampled on day 0 of AZD1222 vaccination. The receptor was derived from an adult in good health. The CDR3 sequence: CASSLIEEEETQYF. For the CDR3, the DNA is TGTGCTAGCAGCTTAATAGAGGAGGAAGAGACCCAGTACTTC.